The TCR beta chain described here comes from a study of blood T cell repertoires in COVID-19. Across the whole study: Both acute and convalescent COVID-19 samples were obtained from the United States, Italy and Spain.

V gave up 9 bases and J gave up 6 bases; unmatched junction bases: 15. In germline, CDR1 is LNHDA, CDR2 SQIVND (reference sequence). The CDR3 contains 18 residues. Some clones are missing from TCRdb's copy, which holds only in-frame ones; the method was immunoSEQ multiplex PCR. The sample lists around 260,000 clones, roughly nine tenths occurring once. Source material: peripheral blood. The J gene is TRBJ2-2, the V gene TRBV19; 14 positions match TRBD2. The sequence came from a man between 60 and 75 years old who had recovered from COVID-19. DNA for the CDR3: TGTGCCAGCTCCGTACTGACTAGCGGGGGGGCCGGGTCCGGGGAGCTGTTTTTT. It yields the protein CASSVLTSGGAGSGELFF.